The 2 T cell receptor beta chains below come from one sample, sequenced in a study of cytomegalovirus exposure and HLA in healthy donors (dated by TCRdb to 2015 to 2018). Receptor libraries were prepared by the immunoSEQ multiplex PCR assay. A mixture of 60 forward primers for TCR Vbeta segments and 13 reverse primers for TCR Jbeta segments was used in the multiplex PCR. The table was pulled from immuneACCESS by TCRdb, which kept in-frame rearrangements only. Such tables lose some clones; where checked, under half of the loss comes from unresolved V genes, and the rest has no known cause. In all, the sample holds about 160,000 clones, and approximately 80% of those were seen once. The top ten clonotypes cover 8.5% to 10% of the sample. Material for sequencing was PBMCs. All receptors derive from a man between 18 and 29 years old in good health and CMV-seropositive.

This clone was observed a few times. The rearrangement links TRBV2 to TRBJ2-2, with D hard to call. Germline CDR1 and CDR2: SNHLY and FYNNEI. The CDR3 extends over 13 amino acids. Trimming shortened V by 5 bases and J by 2 bases, and 6 bases separated the two germline ends. In DNA form, the CDR3 reads TGTGCCAGCAGTATAGAAAACACCGGGGAGCTGTTTTTT. Translated, it gives CASSIENTGELFF.

This clone was seen a handful of times. The CDR3 region has the DNA TGTGCCAGCAGCCCCCAGGGGAGGGTTCAGGAGACCCAGTACTTC. This sequence encodes CASSPQGRVQETQYF. The V call is TRBV9, the J call TRBJ2-5, with D perhaps matching TRBD2 (7 bases). The V gene lost 4 bases and the J gene lost 5 bases, with 18 bases spanning the gap. Per the germline V gene, CDR1 is SGDLS and CDR2 is YYNGEE. The CDR3 length is 15 residues. The whole variable domain, remainder taken from reference TRBV9 and TRBJ2-5, is DSGVTQTPKHLITATGQRVTLRCSPRSGDLSVYWYQQSLDQGLQFLIQYYNGEERAKGNILERFSAQQFPDLHSELNLSSLELGDSALYFCASSPQGRVQETQYFGPGTRLLVL.